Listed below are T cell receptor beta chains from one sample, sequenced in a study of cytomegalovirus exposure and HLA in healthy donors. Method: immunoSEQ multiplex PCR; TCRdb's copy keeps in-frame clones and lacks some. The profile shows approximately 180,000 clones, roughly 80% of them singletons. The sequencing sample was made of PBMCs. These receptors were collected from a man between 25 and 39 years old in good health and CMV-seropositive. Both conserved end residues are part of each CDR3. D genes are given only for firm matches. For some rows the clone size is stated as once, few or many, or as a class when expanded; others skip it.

CACKGTITEAFF	TGTGCCTGTAAAGGGACAATCACTGAAGCTTTCTTT	TRBV30	-	-	TRBJ1-1
CASSLLAEGSGAQYF	TGTGCCAGCAGTCTACTAGCGGAGGGTAGCGGGGCCCAGTACTTC	TRBV28	TRBD2	-	TRBJ2-5
CASSPGQGVAETQYF	TGTGCCAGTAGCCCAGGACAGGGGGTAGCAGAGACCCAGTACTTC	TRBV19	TRBD1	many	TRBJ2-5
CASSIVAGENGELFF	TGTGCCAGTAGTATAGTAGCAGGGGAGAACGGGGAGCTGTTTTTT	TRBV19	-	-	TRBJ2-2
CASSENLRETQYF	TGTGCCAGCAGTGAAAATTTGCGAGAGACCCAGTACTTC	TRBV6-1	-	-	TRBJ2-5
CASSLGQGGRGYTF	TGTGCCAGCTCACTCGGACAGGGGGGTCGTGGCTACACCTTC	TRBV18	TRBD1	-	TRBJ1-2
CASSFWASTGELFF	TGTGCCAGCAGCTTTTGGGCTTCTACCGGGGAGCTGTTTTTT	TRBV7-9	-	-	TRBJ2-2
CATTLPGLAEGSSYNEQFF	TGTGCCACCACCTTACCCGGACTAGCGGAAGGAAGCTCCTACAATGAGCAGTTCTTC	TRBV15	TRBD2	-	TRBJ2-1
CASSLSGGRGWSDTQYF	TGTGCCAGCAGCTTAAGTGGGGGCAGGGGATGGTCAGATACGCAGTATTTT	TRBV7-2	-	-	TRBJ2-3
CASSQDWGGDSYNEQFF	TGCGCCAGCAGCCAAGATTGGGGGGGGGACTCCTACAATGAGCAGTTCTTC	TRBV4-3	TRBD2	-	TRBJ2-1
CATSGGTGDTDTQYF	TGTGCCACCAGCGGAGGGACAGGGGACACAGATACGCAGTATTTT	TRBV15	TRBD1	-	TRBJ2-3